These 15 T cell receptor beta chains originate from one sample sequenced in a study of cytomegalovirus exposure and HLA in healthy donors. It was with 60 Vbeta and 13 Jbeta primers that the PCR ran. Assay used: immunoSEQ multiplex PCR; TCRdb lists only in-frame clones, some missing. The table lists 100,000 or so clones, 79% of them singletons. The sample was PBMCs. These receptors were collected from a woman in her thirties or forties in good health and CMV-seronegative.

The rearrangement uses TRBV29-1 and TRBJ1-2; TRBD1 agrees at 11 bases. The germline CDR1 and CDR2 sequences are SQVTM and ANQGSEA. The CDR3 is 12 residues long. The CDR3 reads CSGQGASYGYTF. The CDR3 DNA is TGCAGTGGACAGGGGGCAAGTTATGGCTACACCTTC.

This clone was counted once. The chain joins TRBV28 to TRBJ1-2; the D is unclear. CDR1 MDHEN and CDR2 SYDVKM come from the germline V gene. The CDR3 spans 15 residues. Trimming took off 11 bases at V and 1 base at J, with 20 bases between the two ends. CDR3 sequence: CAVFSLRWNNYGYTF. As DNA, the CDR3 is TGTGCCGTTTTCTCACTGAGGTGGAATAACTATGGCTACACCTTC.

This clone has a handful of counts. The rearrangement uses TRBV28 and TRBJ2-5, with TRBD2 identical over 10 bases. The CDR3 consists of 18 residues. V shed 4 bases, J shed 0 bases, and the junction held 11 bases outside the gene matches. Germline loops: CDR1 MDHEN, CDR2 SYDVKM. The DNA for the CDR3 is TGTGCCAGCAGTTCCGCGGGACTAGCGAAAGGGTACCAAGAGACCCAGTACTTC. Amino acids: CASSSAGLAKGYQETQYF.

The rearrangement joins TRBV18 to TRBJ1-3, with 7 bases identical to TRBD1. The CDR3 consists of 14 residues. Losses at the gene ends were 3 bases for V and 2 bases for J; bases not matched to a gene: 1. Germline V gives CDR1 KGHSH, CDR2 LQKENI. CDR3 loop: CASSPGTAGNTIYF. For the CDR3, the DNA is TGTGCCAGCTCACCCGGGACAGCTGGAAACACCATATATTTT.

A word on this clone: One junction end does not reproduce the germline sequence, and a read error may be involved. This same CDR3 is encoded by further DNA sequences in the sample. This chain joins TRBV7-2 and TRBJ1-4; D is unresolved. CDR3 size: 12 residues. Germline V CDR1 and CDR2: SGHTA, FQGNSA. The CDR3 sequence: CASSPGYEKLFF. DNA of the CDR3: TGCGCCAGCAGCCCAGGCTATGAAAAACTGTTTTTT.

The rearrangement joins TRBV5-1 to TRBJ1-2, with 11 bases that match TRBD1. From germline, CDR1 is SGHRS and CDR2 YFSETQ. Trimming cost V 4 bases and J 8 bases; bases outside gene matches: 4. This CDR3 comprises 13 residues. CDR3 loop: CASSRDRGRGYTF. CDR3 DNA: TGCGCCAGCAGCCGGGACAGGGGGAGAGGCTACACCTTC.

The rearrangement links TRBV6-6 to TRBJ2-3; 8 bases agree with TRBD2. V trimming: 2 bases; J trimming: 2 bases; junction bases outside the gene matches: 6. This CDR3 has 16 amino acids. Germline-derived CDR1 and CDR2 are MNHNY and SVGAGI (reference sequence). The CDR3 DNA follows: TGTGCCAGCAGTTACGAAGGCGGGGGGCTCACAGATACGCAGTATTTT. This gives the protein CASSYEGGGLTDTQYF.

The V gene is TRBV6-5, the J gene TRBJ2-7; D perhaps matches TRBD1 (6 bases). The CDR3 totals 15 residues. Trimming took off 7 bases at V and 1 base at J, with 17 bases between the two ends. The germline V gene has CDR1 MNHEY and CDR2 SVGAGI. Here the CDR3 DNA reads TGTGCCAGCACCGGAACAGGGCAAGGGTCCTACGAGCAGTACTTC. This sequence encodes CASTGTGQGSYEQYF.

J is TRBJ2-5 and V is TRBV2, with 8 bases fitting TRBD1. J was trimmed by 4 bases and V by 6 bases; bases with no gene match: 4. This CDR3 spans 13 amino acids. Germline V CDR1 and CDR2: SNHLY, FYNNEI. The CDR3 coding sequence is TGTGCCAGCAGGACAGGGGATCGAGAGACCCAGTACTTC. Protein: CASRTGDRETQYF.

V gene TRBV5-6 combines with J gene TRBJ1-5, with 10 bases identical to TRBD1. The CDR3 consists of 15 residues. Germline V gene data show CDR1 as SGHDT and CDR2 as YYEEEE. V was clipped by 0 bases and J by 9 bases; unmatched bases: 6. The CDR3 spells CASSLGGQGWSPQHF. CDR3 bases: TGTGCCAGCAGCTTGGGGGGACAGGGGTGGTCGCCCCAGCATTTT.

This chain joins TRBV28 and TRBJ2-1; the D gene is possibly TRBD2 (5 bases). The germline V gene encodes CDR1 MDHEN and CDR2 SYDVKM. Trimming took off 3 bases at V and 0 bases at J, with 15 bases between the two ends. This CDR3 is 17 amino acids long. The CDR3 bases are TGTGCCAGCAGTTTCGCCACTAGGGTTAGCTCCTACAATGAGCAGTTCTTC. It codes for CASSFATRVSSYNEQFF. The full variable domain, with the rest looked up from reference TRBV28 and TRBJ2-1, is DVKVTQSSRYLVKRTGEKVFLECVQDMDHENMFWYRQDPGLGLRLIYFSYDVKMKEKGDIPEGYSVSREKKERFSLILESASTNQTSMYLCASSFATRVSSYNEQFFGPGTRLTVL.

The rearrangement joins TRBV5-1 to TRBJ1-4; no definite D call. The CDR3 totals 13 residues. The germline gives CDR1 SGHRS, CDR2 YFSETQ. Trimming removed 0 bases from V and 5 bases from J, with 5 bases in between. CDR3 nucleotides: TGCGCCAGCAGCTTGGTCTCGAATGAAAAACTGTTTTTT. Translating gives CASSLVSNEKLFF.

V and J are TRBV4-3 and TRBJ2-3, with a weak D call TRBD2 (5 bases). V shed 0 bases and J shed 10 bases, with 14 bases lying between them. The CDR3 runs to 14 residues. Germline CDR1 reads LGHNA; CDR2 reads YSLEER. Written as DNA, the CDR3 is TGCGCCAGCAGCCAAGACGGTTCGGAGGTCGCGCAGTATTTT. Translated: CASSQDGSEVAQYF.

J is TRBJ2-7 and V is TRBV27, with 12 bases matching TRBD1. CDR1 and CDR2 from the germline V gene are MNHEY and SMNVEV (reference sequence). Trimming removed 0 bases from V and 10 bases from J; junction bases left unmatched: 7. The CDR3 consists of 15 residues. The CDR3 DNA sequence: TGTGCCAGCAGTTTATCGAGCGGGACAGGGGGCGGTCAGTACTTC. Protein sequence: CASSLSSGTGGGQYF.

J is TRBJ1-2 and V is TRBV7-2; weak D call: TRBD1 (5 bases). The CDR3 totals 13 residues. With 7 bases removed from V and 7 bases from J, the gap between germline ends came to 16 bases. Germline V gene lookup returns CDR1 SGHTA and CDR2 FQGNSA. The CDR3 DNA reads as TGTGCCAGCACCCTTGCTGTGGGGGGTGGCTACACCTTC. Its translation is CASTLAVGGGYTF.